Below are 12 T cell receptor beta chains sequenced from a single sample in a study of T cell responses to AZD1222 COVID-19 vaccine. TCRdb's copy holds only in-frame clones and misses some; the assay was immunoSEQ multiplex PCR. In the table there are 150,000 or so clones, approximately 89% of which are singletons. The sample in question was peripheral blood, obtained on day 0 of AZD1222 vaccination. The source of these receptors is an adult in good health.

This clone appeared a few times. The chain joins TRBV3-1 (or the pseudogene TRBV3-2) to TRBJ1-6, with TRBD1 matching 8 bases. The CDR3 has 17 amino acids. Unmatched junction bases numbered 16, after V lost 1 base and J lost 14 bases. Germline V gene sequence: CDR1 LGHDT, CDR2 YNNKEL (reference sequence). The CDR3 loop is CASSQALTGTGLLALHF. The CDR3 bases are TGTGCCAGCAGCCAAGCCCTGACCGGGACAGGATTATTAGCCCTCCACTTT.

The chain has TRBV2 and TRBJ2-3; D is unclear. This CDR3 region has 14 residues. V was clipped by 6 bases and J by 0 bases, with 10 bases between them. Germline V lookup: CDR1 SNHLY, CDR2 FYNNEI. The CDR3 DNA follows: TGTGCCAGCAGGACACGCTCTAGCACAGATACGCAGTATTTT. Its translation: CASRTRSSTDTQYF.

The chain employs TRBV4-1 and TRBJ1-4, with D maybe TRBD1 (5 bases). V lost 0 bases and J 7 bases, leaving 21 bases between the germline ends. The CDR3 contains 18 residues. Per the germline V gene, CDR1 is MGHRA and CDR2 is YSYEKL. The CDR3 loop is CASSQEGSGGSYVEKLFF. In DNA form, the CDR3 reads TGCGCCAGCAGCCAAGAGGGGTCCGGGGGTAGTTATGTTGAAAAACTGTTTTTT.

This chain joins TRBV6-1 and TRBJ2-4; no reliable D call. Germline V CDR1 and CDR2: MNHNS, SASEGT. The CDR3 totals 14 residues. Between the trimmed V and J ends, which lost 0 bases and 8 bases, there was a span of 11 bases. The chain's CDR3 is CASSEASFGDIQYF. CDR3 sequence (DNA): TGTGCCAGCAGTGAAGCGAGCTTTGGGGACATTCAGTACTTC.

The count of this clone is one. The sample holds other DNA sequences that translate to the same CDR3. This sequence joins TRBV13 and TRBJ2-3, with 11 nucleotides matching TRBD2. V lost 0 bases, J lost 2 bases, and 16 bases stayed unmatched. The CDR3 runs to 21 residues. The germline V gene encodes CDR1 PRHDT and CDR2 FYEKMQ (reference sequence). CDR3: CASSLGPPRPSTSGITDTQYF. The CDR3, as DNA: TGTGCCAGCAGCTTAGGCCCACCGCGACCGTCGACTAGCGGGATCACAGATACGCAGTATTTT.

The chain couples TRBV12-3 or TRBV12-4 to TRBJ2-7; no clear D gene. The ends were cut back, 6 bases at V and 12 bases at J, with 15 bases in the middle. CDR3 length: 11 residues. For the CDR3, the DNA is TGTGCCAGCAGCCAGACTGCGAAGGTGTACTTC. This translates into CASSQTAKVYF.

The V call is TRBV19, the J call TRBJ2-1, with D perhaps matching TRBD1 or TRBD2 (5 bases each). Looked up from germline, CDR1 is LNHDA and CDR2 is SQIVND (reference sequence). The CDR3 length is 15 residues. V gave up 7 bases and J gave up 2 bases, with 15 bases separating them. CDR3 coding DNA: TGTGCCAGTACGAAGAGGGGATCGGCCTACAATGAGCAGTTCTTC. It translates to CASTKRGSAYNEQFF.

The chain uses TRBV7-2 and TRBJ1-1; D is uncertain. This CDR3 has 14 residues. Germline V gene lookup returns CDR1 SGHTA and CDR2 FQGNSA. V was clipped by 2 bases and J by 0 bases, with 7 bases between them. CDR3 region: CASSLMGMNTEAFF. CDR3 coding DNA: TGTGCCAGCAGCTTAATGGGAATGAACACTGAAGCTTTCTTT.

This chain joins TRBV6-4 and TRBJ2-3; 11 positions match TRBD2. Germline V gene data show CDR1 as MRHNA and CDR2 as SNTAGT. Unmatched junction bases numbered 16, after V lost 6 bases and J lost 5 bases. The CDR3 is 18 residues long. CDR3 sequence (DNA): TGTGCCAGCAGCGATCCCCGGGCTAGCGGGGGGTTTGGAGATACGCAGTATTTT. Amino acid sequence: CASSDPRASGGFGDTQYF.

The chain couples TRBV7-2 to TRBJ2-1; possibly TRBD2 for D (6 bases). Between the trimmed V and J ends, which lost 1 base and 7 bases, there was a span of 11 bases. Germline CDR1 is SGHTA and CDR2 is FQGNSA. The CDR3 has 14 amino acids. The CDR3 loop is CASSLEIAENEQFF. The CDR3 DNA follows: TGTGCCAGCAGCTTAGAAATAGCGGAAAATGAGCAGTTCTTC. The variable domain in full, with the rest retrieved from reference TRBV7-2 and TRBJ2-1, is GAGVSQSPSNKVTEKGKDVELRCDPISGHTALYWYRQSLGQGLEFLIYFQGNSAPDKSGLPSDRFSAERTGGSVSTLTIQRTQQEDSAVYLCASSLEIAENEQFFGPGTRLTVL.

CDR3 DNA sequence: TGTGCCAGCGGTGCCGGGACAGGGGACTTTTGGGCTGAAGCTTTCTTT. Translated: CASGAGTGDFWAEAFF. The chain links TRBV5-4 to TRBJ1-1; 10 nucleotides match TRBD1. From germline, CDR1 is SGHNT and CDR2 YYREEE (reference sequence). V dropped 7 bases and J dropped 6; count of bases not matched to a gene: 15. The CDR3 covers 16 residues.

J is TRBJ1-3 and V is TRBV9; D possibly corresponds to TRBD1 (5 bases). Trimming took off 0 bases at V and 0 bases at J, with 13 bases between the two ends. This CDR3 has 17 residues. Germline V gives CDR1 SGDLS, CDR2 YYNGEE. The CDR3 protein is CASSVAPDRASGNTIYF. The CDR3 DNA is TGTGCCAGCAGCGTAGCTCCCGACAGAGCCTCTGGAAACACCATATATTTT.